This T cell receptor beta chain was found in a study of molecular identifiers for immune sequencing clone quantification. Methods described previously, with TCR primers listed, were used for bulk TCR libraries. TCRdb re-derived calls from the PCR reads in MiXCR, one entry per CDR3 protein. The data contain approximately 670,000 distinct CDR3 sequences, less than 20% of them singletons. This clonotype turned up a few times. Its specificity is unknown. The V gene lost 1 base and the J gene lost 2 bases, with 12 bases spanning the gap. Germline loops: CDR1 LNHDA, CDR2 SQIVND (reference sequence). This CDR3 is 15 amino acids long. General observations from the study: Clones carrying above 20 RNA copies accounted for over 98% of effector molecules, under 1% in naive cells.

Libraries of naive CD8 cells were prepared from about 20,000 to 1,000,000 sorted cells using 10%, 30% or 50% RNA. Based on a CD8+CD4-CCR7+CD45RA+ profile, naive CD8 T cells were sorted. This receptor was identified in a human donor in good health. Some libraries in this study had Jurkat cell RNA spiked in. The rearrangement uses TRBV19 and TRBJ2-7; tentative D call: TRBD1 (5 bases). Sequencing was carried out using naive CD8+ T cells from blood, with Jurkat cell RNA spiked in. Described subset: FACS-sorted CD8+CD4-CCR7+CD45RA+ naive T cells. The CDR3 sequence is CASSIGSGHPYEQYF. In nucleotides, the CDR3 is TGTGCCAGTAGTATAGGTTCCGGACACCCCTACGAGCAGTACTTC.